This TCR beta chain was recovered during a study of T-cell memory formation after mild COVID-19. Study results and caveats: There were some responding clones in pre-infection memory, which suggested that cross-reactive memory had joined. Clones contracting day 15 to 85 were balanced CD4/CD8; later expanders leaned CD4+.

Germline-derived CDR1 and CDR2 are KGHSH and LQKENI. The length of the CDR3 is 16 residues. Trimming at V came to 3 bases and at J to 3 bases, leaving 8 bases not matched to a gene. 5'RACE primed from the constant segment yielded TCR alpha and TCR beta cDNA libraries bearing sample barcodes and UMIs. Each CDR3 protein gets one entry after TCRdb re-called the 5' RACE reads with MiXCR. Of roughly 50,000 distinct CDR3 sequences listed, around a tenth are singletons. This clonotype was recorded at least ten times. Its specificity is unknown. Sequencing was done on a sample of PBMCs or a T cell subset sorted from them (not recorded which). The chain carries TRBV18 and TRBJ2-7, with 10 bases matching TRBD1. This TCR was recovered from a man aged 18 to 30 who had mild COVID-19 (a few samples of this study predate the infection). Cell type and time point are not known. The CDR3 region has the DNA TGTGCCAGCTCACCCCCTGGGACAGGGGCCCTCTACGAGCAGTACTTC. Protein product: CASSPPGTGALYEQYF.